This TCR beta chain was recorded in a study of cytomegalovirus exposure and HLA in healthy donors. Overall study context: Earlier work reported approximately 110 million unique TCR beta sequences from about 190 million T cells. From donors who were HLA-typed, an early data release held 70 million to 90 million unique TCRs. Study findings and constraints: Follow-up analysis later connected one missense variant in DCLRE1C with trimming of TCR beta V- and J-genes. Analysis was performed later, and it showed HLA-associated TCR beta chains to be more clonally expanded than equally common others.

The primer mix had 60 Vbeta and 13 Jbeta primers. The method was immunoSEQ multiplex PCR; TCRdb's version includes in-frame clones alone and lacks a portion of them. The sample lists 150,000 to 200,000 clones, around three quarters occurring once. This clone appeared a few times. Its antigen is currently unknown. This receptor was taken from a woman between 25 and 40 years old in good health and CMV-seropositive. Sequencing input: PBMCs.

CDR3 DNA sequence: TGTGCCAGCGGGGCACCCGGAGGGACTGAAGCTTTCTTT. Translation: CASGAPGGTEAFF. This chain joins TRBV5-6 and TRBJ1-1, with a weak D call TRBD1 (5 bases). The germline CDR1 and CDR2 sequences are SGHDT and YYEEEE. V was pared by 7 bases and J by 5 bases, with 15 bases between. The CDR3 loop spans 13 amino acids.